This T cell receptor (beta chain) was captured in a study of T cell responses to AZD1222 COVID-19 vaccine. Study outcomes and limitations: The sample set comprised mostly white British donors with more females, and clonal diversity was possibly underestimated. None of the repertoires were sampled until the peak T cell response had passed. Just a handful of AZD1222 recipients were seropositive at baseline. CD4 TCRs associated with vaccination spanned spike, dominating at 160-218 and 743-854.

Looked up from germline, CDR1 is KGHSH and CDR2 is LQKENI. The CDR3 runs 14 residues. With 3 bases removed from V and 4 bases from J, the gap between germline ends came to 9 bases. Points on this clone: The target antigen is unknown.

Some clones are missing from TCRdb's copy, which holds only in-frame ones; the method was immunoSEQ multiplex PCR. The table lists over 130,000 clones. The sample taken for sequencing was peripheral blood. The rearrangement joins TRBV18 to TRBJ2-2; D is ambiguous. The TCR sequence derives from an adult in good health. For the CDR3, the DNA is TGTGCCAGCTCACCCGAGGCCATCACCGGGGAGCTGTTTTTT. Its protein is CASSPEAITGELFF.